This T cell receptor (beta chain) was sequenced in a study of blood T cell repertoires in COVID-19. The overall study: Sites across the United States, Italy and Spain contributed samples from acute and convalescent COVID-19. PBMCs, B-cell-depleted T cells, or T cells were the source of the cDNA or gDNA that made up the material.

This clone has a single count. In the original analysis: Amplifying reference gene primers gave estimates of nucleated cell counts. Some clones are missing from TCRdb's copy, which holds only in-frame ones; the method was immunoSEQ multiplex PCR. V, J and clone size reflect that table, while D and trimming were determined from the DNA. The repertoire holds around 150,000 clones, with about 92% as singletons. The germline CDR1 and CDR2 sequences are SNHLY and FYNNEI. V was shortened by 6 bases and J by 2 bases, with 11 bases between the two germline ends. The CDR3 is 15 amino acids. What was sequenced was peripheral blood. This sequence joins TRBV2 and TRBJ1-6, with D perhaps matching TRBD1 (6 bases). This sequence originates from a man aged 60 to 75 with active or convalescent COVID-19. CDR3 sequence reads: CASRNRDTYNSPLHF. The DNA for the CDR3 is TGTGCCAGCAGGAACAGGGATACCTATAATTCACCCCTCCACTTT.